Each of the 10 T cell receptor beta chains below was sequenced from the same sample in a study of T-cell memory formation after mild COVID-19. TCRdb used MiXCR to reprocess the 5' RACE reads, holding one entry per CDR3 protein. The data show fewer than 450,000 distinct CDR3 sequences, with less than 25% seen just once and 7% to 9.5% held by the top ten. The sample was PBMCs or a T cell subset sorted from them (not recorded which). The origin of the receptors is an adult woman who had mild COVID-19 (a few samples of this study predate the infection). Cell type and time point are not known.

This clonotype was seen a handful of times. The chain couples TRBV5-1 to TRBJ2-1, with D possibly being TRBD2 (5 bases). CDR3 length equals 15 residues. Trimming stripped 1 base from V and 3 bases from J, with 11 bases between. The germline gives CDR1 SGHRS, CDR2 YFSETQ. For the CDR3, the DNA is TGCGCCAGCAGCTTGCTGGGGAGTGACTACAATGAGCAGTTCTTC. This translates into CASSLLGSDYNEQFF.

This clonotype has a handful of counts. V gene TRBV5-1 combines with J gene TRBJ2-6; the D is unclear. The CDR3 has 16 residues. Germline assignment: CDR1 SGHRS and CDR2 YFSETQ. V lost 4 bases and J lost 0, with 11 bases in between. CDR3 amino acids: CASSPGSTSGANVLTF. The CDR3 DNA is TGCGCCAGCAGCCCCGGGTCCACCTCTGGGGCCAACGTCCTGACTTTC.

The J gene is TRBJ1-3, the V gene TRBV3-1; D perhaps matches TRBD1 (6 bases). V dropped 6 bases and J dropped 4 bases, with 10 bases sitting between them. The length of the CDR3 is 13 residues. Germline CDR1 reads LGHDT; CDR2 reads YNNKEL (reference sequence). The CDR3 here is CASSWTAGNTIYF. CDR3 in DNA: TGTGCCAGCAGTTGGACAGCCGGAAACACCATATATTTT.

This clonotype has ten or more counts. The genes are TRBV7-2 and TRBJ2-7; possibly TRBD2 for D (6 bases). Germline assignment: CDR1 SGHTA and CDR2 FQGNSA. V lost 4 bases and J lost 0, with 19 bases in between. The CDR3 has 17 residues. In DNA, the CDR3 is TGTGCCAGCAGCTCCGGGCGGGGCGGATTAAGCTCCTACGAGCAGTACTTC. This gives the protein CASSSGRGGLSSYEQYF.

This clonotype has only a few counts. The CDR3 nucleotides read TGTGCCAGCAGTCCAGCCGGGACAGGCCTTTCTGGGGCCAACGTCCTGACTTTC. Translating it yields CASSPAGTGLSGANVLTF. The V and J genes are TRBV7-3 and TRBJ2-6, with 8 bases identical to TRBD1. V lost 6 bases, J lost 1 base, and 11 bases stayed unmatched. CDR1 SGHTA and CDR2 FQGTGA come from the germline V gene. CDR3 size: 18 residues.

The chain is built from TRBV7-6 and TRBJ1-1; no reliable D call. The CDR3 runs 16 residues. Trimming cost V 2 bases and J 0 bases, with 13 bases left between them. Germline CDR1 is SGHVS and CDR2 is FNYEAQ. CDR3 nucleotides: TGTGCCAGCAGCTTAATTGCCGATGGGGTGAACACTGAAGCTTTCTTT. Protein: CASSLIADGVNTEAFF.

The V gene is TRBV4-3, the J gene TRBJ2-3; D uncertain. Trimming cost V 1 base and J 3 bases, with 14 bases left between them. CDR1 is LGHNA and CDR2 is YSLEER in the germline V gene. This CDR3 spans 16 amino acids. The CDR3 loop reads CASSQVNPGITDTQYF. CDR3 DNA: TGCGCCAGCAGCCAAGTGAACCCAGGAATAACAGATACGCAGTATTTT.

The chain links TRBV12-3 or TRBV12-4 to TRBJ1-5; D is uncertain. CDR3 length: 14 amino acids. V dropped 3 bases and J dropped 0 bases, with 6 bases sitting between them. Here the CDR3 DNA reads TGTGCCAGCAGTTTCCAGAATAGCAATCAGCCCCAGCATTTT. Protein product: CASSFQNSNQPQHF.

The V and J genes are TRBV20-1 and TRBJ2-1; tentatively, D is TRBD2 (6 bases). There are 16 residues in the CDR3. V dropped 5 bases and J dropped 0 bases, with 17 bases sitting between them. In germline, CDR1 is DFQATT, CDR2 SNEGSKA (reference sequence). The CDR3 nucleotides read TGCAGTGCTCTCACCAGCGGAGGGAGCTCCTACAATGAGCAGTTCTTC. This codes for CSALTSGGSSYNEQFF.

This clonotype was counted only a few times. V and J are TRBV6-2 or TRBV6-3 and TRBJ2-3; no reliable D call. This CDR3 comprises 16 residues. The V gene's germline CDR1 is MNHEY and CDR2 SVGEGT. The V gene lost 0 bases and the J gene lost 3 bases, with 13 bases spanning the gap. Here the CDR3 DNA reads TGTGCCAGCAGTTACTCGTGGCGGACCCTAACAGATACGCAGTATTTT. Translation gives CASSYSWRTLTDTQYF.